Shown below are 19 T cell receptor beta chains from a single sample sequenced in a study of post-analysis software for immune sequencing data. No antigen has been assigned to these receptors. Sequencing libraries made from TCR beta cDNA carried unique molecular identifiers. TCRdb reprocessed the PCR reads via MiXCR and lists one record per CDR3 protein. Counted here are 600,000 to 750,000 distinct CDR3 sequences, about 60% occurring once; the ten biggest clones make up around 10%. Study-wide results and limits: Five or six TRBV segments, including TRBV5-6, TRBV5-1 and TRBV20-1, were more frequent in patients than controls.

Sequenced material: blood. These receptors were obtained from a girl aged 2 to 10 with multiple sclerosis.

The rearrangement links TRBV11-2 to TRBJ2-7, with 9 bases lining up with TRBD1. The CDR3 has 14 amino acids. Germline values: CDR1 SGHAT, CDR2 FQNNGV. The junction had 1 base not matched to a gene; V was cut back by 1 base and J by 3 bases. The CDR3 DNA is TGTGCCAGCAGCTTAGTGGGACAGGGCTACGAGCAGTACTTC. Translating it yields CASSLVGQGYEQYF.

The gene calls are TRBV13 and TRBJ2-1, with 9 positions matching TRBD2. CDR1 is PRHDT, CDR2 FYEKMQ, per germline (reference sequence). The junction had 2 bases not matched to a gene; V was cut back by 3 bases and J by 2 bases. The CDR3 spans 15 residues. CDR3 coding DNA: TGTGCCAGCAGCTTTAGCGGGAGTCCCTACAATGAGCAGTTCTTC. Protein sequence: CASSFSGSPYNEQFF.

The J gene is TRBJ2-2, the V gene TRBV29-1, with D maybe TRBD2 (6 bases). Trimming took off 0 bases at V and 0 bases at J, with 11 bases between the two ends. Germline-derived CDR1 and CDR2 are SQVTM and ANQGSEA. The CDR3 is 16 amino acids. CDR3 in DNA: TGCAGCGTTGAAGATCCCGGCGGGGCGAACACCGGGGAGCTGTTTTTT. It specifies CSVEDPGGANTGELFF.

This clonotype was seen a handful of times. The CDR3 nucleotides read TGCGCCAGCAGTGCCCCGGGACAGGGTATTTACGAGCAGTACTTC. It specifies CASSAPGQGIYEQYF. This chain links TRBV10-2 with TRBJ2-7, with 9 bases that match TRBD1. CDR1 WSHSY and CDR2 SAAADI come from the germline V gene. The CDR3 contains 15 residues. V lost 4 bases, J lost 4 bases, and 8 bases stayed unmatched.

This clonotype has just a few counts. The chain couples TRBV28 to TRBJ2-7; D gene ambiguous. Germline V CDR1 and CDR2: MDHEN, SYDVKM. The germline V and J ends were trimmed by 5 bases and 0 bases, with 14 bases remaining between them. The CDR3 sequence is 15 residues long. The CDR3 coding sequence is TGTGCCAGCAGTCCTCACAGTGGCAGCTCCTACGAGCAGTACTTC. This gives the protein CASSPHSGSSYEQYF.

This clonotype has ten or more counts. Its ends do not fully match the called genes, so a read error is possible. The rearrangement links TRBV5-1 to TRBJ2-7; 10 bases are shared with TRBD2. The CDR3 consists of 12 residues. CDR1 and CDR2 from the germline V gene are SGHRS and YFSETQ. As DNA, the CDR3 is TGTGCCAGCAGCTTAGCGGGGGGAGAGCAGTACTTC. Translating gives CASSLAGGEQYF.

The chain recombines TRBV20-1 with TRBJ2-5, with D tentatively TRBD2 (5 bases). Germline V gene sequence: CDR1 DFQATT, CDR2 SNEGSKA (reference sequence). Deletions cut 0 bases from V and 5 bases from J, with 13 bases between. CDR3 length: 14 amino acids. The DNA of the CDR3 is TGCAGTGCTAGAGATCCTAGCATGGGTGAGACCCAGTACTTC. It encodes CSARDPSMGETQYF.

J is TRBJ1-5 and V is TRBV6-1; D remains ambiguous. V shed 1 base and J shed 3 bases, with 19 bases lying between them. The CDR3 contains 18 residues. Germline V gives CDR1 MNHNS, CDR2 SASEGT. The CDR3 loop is CASSEDRAELLDNQPQHF. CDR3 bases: TGTGCCAGCAGTGAAGATAGGGCAGAACTTCTAGACAATCAGCCCCAGCATTTT.

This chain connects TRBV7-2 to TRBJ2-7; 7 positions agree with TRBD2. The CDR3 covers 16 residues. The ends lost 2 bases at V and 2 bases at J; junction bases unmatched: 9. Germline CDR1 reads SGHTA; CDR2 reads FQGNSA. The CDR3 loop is CASSLWASGGAYEQYF. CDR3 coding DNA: TGTGCCAGCAGCTTATGGGCTAGCGGAGGGGCCTACGAGCAGTACTTC.

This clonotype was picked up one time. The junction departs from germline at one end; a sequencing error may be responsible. The CDR3 is CGVVTQDSYNEQFF. The CDR3 DNA sequence: TGCGGCGTTGTCACACAAGACTCCTACAATGAGCAGTTCTTC. The chain carries TRBV29-1 and TRBJ2-1, with no clear D. Germline V gene sequence: CDR1 SQVTM, CDR2 ANQGSEA. This CDR3 region has 14 residues.

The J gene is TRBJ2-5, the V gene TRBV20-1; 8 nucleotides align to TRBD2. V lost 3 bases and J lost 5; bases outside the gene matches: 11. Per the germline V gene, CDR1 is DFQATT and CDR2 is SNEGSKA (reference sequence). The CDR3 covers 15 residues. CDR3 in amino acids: CSASDLGTSGETQYF. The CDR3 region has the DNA TGCAGTGCTAGTGACCTTGGGACTAGTGGGGAGACCCAGTACTTC.

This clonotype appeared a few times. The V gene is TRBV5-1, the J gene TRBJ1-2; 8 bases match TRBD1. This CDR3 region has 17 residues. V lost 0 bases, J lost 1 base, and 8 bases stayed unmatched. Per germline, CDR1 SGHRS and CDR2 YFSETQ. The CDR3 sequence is CASSLVDRGESNYGYTF. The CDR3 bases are TGCGCCAGCAGCTTGGTTGACAGGGGCGAAAGTAACTATGGCTACACCTTC.

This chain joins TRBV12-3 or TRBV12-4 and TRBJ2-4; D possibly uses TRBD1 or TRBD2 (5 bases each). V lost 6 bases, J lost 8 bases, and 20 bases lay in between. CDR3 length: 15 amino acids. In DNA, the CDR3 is TGTGCCAGCAGCGCAGGGCCTCGGGGCCGGGACATTCAGTACTTC. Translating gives CASSAGPRGRDIQYF.

CDR3 residues: CASSMTGGLETQYF. The CDR3, as DNA: TGTGCCAGCAGTATGACAGGGGGCTTGGAGACCCAGTACTTC. V gene TRBV2 combines with J gene TRBJ2-5; 10 nucleotides line up with TRBD1. The germline gives CDR1 SNHLY, CDR2 FYNNEI. The junction had 5 bases not matched to a gene; V was cut back by 5 bases and J by 5 bases. The CDR3 loop spans 14 amino acids.

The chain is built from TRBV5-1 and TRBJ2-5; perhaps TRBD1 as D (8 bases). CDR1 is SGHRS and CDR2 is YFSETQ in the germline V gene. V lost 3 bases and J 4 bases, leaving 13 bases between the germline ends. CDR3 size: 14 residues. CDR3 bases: TGCGCCAGCAGCTGGGGGGGACAGGCAGAGACCCAGTACTTC. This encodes CASSWGGQAETQYF.

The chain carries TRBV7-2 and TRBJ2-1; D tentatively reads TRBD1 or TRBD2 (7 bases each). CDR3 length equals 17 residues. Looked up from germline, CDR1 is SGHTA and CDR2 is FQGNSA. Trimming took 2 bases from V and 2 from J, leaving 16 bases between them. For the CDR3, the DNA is TGTGCCAGCAGCTTACGCCAAGGGAGGGGGCCCTACAATGAGCAGTTCTTC. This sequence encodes CASSLRQGRGPYNEQFF.

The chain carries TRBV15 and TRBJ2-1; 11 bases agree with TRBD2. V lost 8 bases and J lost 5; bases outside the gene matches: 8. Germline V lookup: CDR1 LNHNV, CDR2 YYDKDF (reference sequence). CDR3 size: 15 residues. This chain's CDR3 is CATRASGGKNNEQFF. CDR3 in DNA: TGTGCCACCCGGGCTAGCGGGGGGAAGAACAATGAGCAGTTCTTC.

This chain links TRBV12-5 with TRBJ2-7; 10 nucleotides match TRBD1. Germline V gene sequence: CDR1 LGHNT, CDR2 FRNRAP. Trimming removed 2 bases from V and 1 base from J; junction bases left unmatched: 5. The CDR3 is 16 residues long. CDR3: CASGLSPGQGSYEQYF. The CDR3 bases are TGTGCTAGTGGTTTGTCCCCGGGACAGGGGTCCTACGAGCAGTACTTC.

In nucleotides, the CDR3 is TGTGCCAGCAGCGTACTGGATCTTGAGACCCAGTACTTC. The encoded protein is CASSVLDLETQYF. V and J are TRBV9 and TRBJ2-5, with no clear D. Germline V gene lookup returns CDR1 SGDLS and CDR2 YYNGEE. The CDR3 runs 13 residues. Trimming stripped 1 base from V and 5 bases from J, with 9 bases between.